Following are 13 T cell receptor beta chains from one sample sequenced in a study of blood T cell repertoires in COVID-19. Only in-frame clones appear in the TCRdb table, and some are missing; sequencing was by immunoSEQ multiplex PCR. The profile covers fewer than 85,000 clones, with around 90% appearing a single time and 7% to 10% taken by the ten largest. Sample: peripheral blood. The receptors here all came from a human donor in a cohort sampled during active COVID-19.

This chain links TRBV19 with TRBJ2-7, with 10 positions matching TRBD2. The ends lost 4 bases at V and 2 bases at J; junction bases unmatched: 5. Germline CDR1 LNHDA, CDR2 SQIVND (reference sequence). The CDR3 has 15 amino acids. DNA for the CDR3: TGTGCCAGTAGTACTCGGACTAGCGGTGCCTACGAGCAGTACTTC. This sequence encodes CASSTRTSGAYEQYF. Supplemented by reference TRBV19 and TRBJ2-7, the full variable domain reads DGGITQSPKYLFRKEGQNVTLSCEQNLNHDAMYWYRQDPGQGLRLIYYSQIVNDFQKGDIAEGYSVSREKKESFPLTVTSAQKNPTAFYLCASSTRTSGAYEQYFGPGTRLTVT.

The chain is built from TRBV28 and TRBJ1-1; no reliable D call. CDR3 length: 12 residues. Germline lookup yields CDR1 MDHEN and CDR2 SYDVKM. V lost 7 bases, J lost 4 bases, and 10 bases lay in between. CDR3: CASNVGSTEAFF. The CDR3 coding sequence is TGTGCCAGCAACGTTGGGAGCACTGAAGCTTTCTTT.

This chain joins TRBV5-1 and TRBJ2-7; 10 bases are a match to TRBD2. The CDR3 sequence is 13 residues long. Germline values: CDR1 SGHRS, CDR2 YFSETQ. J gave up 3 bases and V 4 bases, and 1 base lay outside the gene matches. The DNA of the CDR3 is TGCGCCAGCAGCGCTAGCGGGAGCTACGAGCAGTACTTC. Protein sequence: CASSASGSYEQYF.

In its sample, this clone was seen many times. The V gene is TRBV7-2, the J gene TRBJ1-1, with a possible D match to TRBD1 (6 bases). Trimming took 4 bases from V and 0 from J, leaving 12 bases between them. Germline lookup yields CDR1 SGHTA and CDR2 FQGNSA. The CDR3 covers 15 residues. CDR3 region: CASSYRVQMNTEAFF. In DNA, the CDR3 is TGTGCCAGCAGCTACAGGGTTCAAATGAACACTGAAGCTTTCTTT. The whole variable domain, remainder taken from reference TRBV7-2 and TRBJ1-1, is GAGVSQSPSNKVTEKGKDVELRCDPISGHTALYWYRQSLGQGLEFLIYFQGNSAPDKSGLPSDRFSAERTGGSVSTLTIQRTQQEDSAVYLCASSYRVQMNTEAFFGQGTRLTVV.

This clone has only one observation. This chain links TRBV11-3 with TRBJ1-1, with TRBD1 identical over 7 bases. The CDR3 runs to 12 residues. The ends lost 5 bases at V and 7 bases at J; junction bases unmatched: 4. CDR1 is SGHNT, CDR2 YENEEA, per germline. DNA of the CDR3: TGTGCCAGCAGCGCCCGACAGGGTGAAGCTTTCTTT. The encoded protein is CASSARQGEAFF.

The chain has TRBV19 and TRBJ1-5, with D tentatively TRBD1 (6 bases). The CDR3 covers 15 residues. V dropped 1 base and J dropped 5 bases, with 12 bases sitting between them. From germline, CDR1 is LNHDA and CDR2 SQIVND (reference sequence). DNA of the CDR3: TGTGCCAGTAGTATAGCAGGGGACGGTTATCAGCCCCAGCATTTT. Translated, it gives CASSIAGDGYQPQHF.

The J gene is TRBJ1-2, the V gene TRBV12-3 or TRBV12-4; no definite D call. V dropped 1 base and J dropped 3 bases, with 6 bases sitting between them. The CDR3 runs to 13 residues. In DNA, the CDR3 is TGTGCCAGCAGTTTAGACTCATACTATGGCTACACCTTC. Its protein product is CASSLDSYYGYTF.

The chain joins TRBV3-1 (or the pseudogene TRBV3-2) to TRBJ1-6, with D possibly matching TRBD1 (6 bases). Germline V lookup: CDR1 LGHDT, CDR2 YNNKEL (reference sequence). Trimming pared 0 bases from V and 5 bases from J, leaving 14 bases between. The CDR3 spans 17 residues. CDR3 DNA sequence: TGTGCCAGCAGCCAAGAGCTCGTGGGGGCCGATAATTCACCCCTCCACTTT. Translating gives CASSQELVGADNSPLHF.

V and J are TRBV2 and TRBJ2-2, with TRBD1 matching over 9 bases. The CDR3 is made up of 15 amino acids. Trimming cost V 7 bases and J 2 bases; bases outside gene matches: 5. From germline, CDR1 is SNHLY and CDR2 FYNNEI. CDR3 nucleotides: TGTGCCAGCAATCCGGGACAGGGTAACACCGGGGAGCTGTTTTTT. Amino acids: CASNPGQGNTGELFF.

This clone was found a few times. The chain is built from TRBV7-9 and TRBJ1-1, with 11 bases lining up with TRBD1. The CDR3 extends over 15 amino acids. After removal of 1 base from V and 8 bases from J, the junction contained 6 bases not matched to a gene. Germline V gene sequence: CDR1 SEHNR, CDR2 FQNEAQ (reference sequence). The CDR3 bases are TGTGCCAGCAGCTTAGTCCCGGGACAGGGGGACGAAGCTTTCTTT. Residues: CASSLVPGQGDEAFF.

The rearrangement links TRBV19 to TRBJ1-5, with 8 bases that match TRBD1. This CDR3 region has 16 residues. The V and J ends lost 5 bases and 3 bases, in that order; junction bases with no gene match: 9. Germline loops: CDR1 LNHDA, CDR2 SQIVND (reference sequence). Here the CDR3 reads CASSAQGAGNNQPQHF. For the CDR3, the DNA is TGTGCCAGTAGTGCTCAGGGGGCTGGAAACAATCAGCCCCAGCATTTT.

V is TRBV7-9 and J is TRBJ2-7, with TRBD1 matching 7 bases. The ends lost 1 base at V and 5 bases at J; junction bases unmatched: 5. This CDR3 has 14 amino acids. Per germline, CDR1 SEHNR and CDR2 FQNEAQ (reference sequence). CDR3 sequence reads: CASSLGQGNDEQYF. The CDR3, as DNA: TGTGCCAGCAGCTTAGGACAGGGAAATGACGAGCAGTACTTC.

The J gene is TRBJ1-1, the V gene TRBV18; TRBD1 matches at 9 bases. Germline CDR1 reads KGHSH; CDR2 reads LQKENI. V lost 2 bases, J lost 3 bases, and 4 bases stayed unmatched. This CDR3 comprises 15 residues. CDR3 in DNA: TGTGCCAGCTCACCAACCGGGACAGGGTACACTGAAGCTTTCTTT. This sequence encodes CASSPTGTGYTEAFF.